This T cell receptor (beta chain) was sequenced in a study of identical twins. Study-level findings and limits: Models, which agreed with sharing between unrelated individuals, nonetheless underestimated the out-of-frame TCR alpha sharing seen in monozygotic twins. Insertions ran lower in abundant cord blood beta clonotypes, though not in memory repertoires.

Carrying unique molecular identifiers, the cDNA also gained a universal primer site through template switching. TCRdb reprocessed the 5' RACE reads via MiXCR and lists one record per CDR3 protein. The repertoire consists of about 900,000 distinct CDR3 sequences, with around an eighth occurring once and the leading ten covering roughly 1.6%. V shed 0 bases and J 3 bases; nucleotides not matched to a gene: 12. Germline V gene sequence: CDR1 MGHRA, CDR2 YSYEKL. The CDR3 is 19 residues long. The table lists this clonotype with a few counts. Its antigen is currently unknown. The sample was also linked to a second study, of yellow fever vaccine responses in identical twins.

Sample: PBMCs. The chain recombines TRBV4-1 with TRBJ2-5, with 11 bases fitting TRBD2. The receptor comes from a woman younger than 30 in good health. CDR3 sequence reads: CASSQDSGGLAAHKETQYF. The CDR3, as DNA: TGCGCCAGCAGCCAAGATTCCGGGGGACTAGCGGCACATAAAGAGACCCAGTACTTC.